Listed below are T cell receptor beta chains from one sample, sequenced in a study of T-cell reconstitution after alpha-beta-depleted transplantation in children. TCRdb analysed the PCR reads with MiXCR anew, one entry per CDR3 protein. The sample lists over 100,000 distinct CDR3 sequences, over 9% occurring once. Sequencing used PBMCs, obtained before TCRalphabeta/CD19-depleted stem cell transplant. All receptors derive from a boy aged 2 to 10 with acute lymphoblastic leukemia, due to receive a stem cell transplant. CDR3s leave out the opening cysteine and the closing phenylalanine or tryptophan. Each record gives: D gene, J gene, CDR3 length, clone size, V gene, CDR3 protein. The D gene is left open where the match is weak. Size tells how often a clone was seen (once, few, many) or the class of an expanded clone, and some rows leave it out.

. | TRBJ2-2 | 11 | . | TRBV9 | ASSVLGTGELF
. | TRBJ2-7 | 13 | . | TRBV28 | ASCHAGLLTYEQY
. | TRBJ2-5 | 13 | many | TRBV5-1 | ASSLAGPKRETQY
. | TRBJ1-2 | 13 | few | TRBV7-8 | ASSSRPDGDYGYT
TRBD1 | TRBJ1-5 | 13 | . | TRBV9 | ASSIGQGGNQPQH
. | TRBJ1-1 | 14 | few | TRBV5-5 | ASSLGRFQENTEAF
TRBD2 | TRBJ2-1 | 14 | . | TRBV5-1 | ASSPETSRNVNEQF
. | TRBJ1-1 | 12 | once | TRBV5-1 | ASTPGRGNTEAF
TRBD2 | TRBJ2-5 | 10 | few | TRBV10-2 | ASSEAGVTQY
TRBD1 | TRBJ2-6 | 15 | few | TRBV5-6 | ASSLAGGWAGANVLT
. | TRBJ2-1 | 11 | few | TRBV27 | ASSTGIYNEQF
TRBD2 | TRBJ2-7 | 13 | . | TRBV10-3 | AISEFSGREYEQY